This section outlines one T cell receptor (beta chain) sequence together with its context. This clonotype was seen at least ten times. What this receptor recognizes is not known. No base qualities exist here, and no much larger clone lies one base off it. The entry originates in a study of T cells after yellow fever vaccination (dated by TCRdb to between 2019 and 2020). About the full investigation: The SMART-Seq v4 Ultra Low Input RNA kit was used to prepare libraries from fractions with low cell numbers. Bulk TCR alpha and beta repertoires were sequenced longitudinally to track T-cell clones before and after primary and booster YFV17D yellow fever vaccination. Blood was drawn at multiple timepoints before and after primary and secondary immunization, with bulk PBMC replicates and cell subsets isolated. Two healthy male donors, one aged 18 to 30 and one aged 30 to 40 years, made up the cohort. Broader findings and caveats from the paper: A small fraction of clonotypes showed up in both the CD4 and CD8 compartments, probably as a result of convergent recombination. After the booster, most of the clones that had expanded following primary vaccination were detected again (roughly 97% of CD4 and 80% to 90% of CD8), which suggests that memory was broadly maintained. The secondary T-cell response was found to be weaker but faster than the primary response, with a peak reached on day 5 rather than on day 15. Computational filtering was needed because FACS-sorted repertoires could contain abundant contaminating clonotypes from the bulk population. The study included only two donors, which limits how far the findings can be generalized.

The sequencing machine was an Illumina NovaSeq 6000. Synthesis of TCR cDNA relied on 5'RACE template switching, a step that introduced a universal primer site along with unique molecular identifiers. Priming for cDNA synthesis came from both the TCR alpha and TCR beta constant segments. Two PCR steps were used to amplify libraries, with sample barcodes and sequencing adapters being added in the second step. Sequencing of the libraries was done on either Illumina HiSeq 2500 (2x100 bp) or NovaSeq (2x150 bp). The paper's processing steps were these. Demultiplexing of reads and collapsing into UMI consensus sequences were performed with MIGEC, and V(D)J alignment was carried out with MiXCR. Vaccine-responding clonotypes were identified with edgeR using replicate PBMC samples, with FDR below 0.01 and a log2 fold change above 5 up to day 15 being required. Bulk clonotypes were assigned CD4 or CD8 identity according to which sequenced CD4 or CD8 repertoire held them at higher abundance. TCRdb applied fastp at Q25 and MiXCR to the public reads, then kept only in-frame beta chains. Every CDR3 protein is listed once, alongside the most common genes and DNA of its rows. TCRdb's processing, not the authors' own work, is the source of the V and J calls. This sample gives around 310,000 distinct CDR3 sequences in total; 3.5% to 4.5% of them show up just once. Roughly 19% of the sample lies in the top ten.

The sample's treatment or condition label is to be understood as: live attenuated yellow fever vaccine strain. Two biological replicates of bulk PBMCs were collected at each blood-draw timepoint. PBMCs were isolated from peripheral blood using a standard Ficoll-Paque protocol. TriZol was used to extract RNA from bulk PBMCs, CD4 and CD8 fractions, and dextramer-positive and dextramer-negative fractions. The CDR3 starts with the cysteine, ends with the phenylalanine, and has 13 residues. Left in the record is the CDR3 DNA by itself, 39 bases read in frame from the first base. CDR1 SEHNR and CDR2 FQNEAQ were looked up in the germline V gene (reference sequence). The trim is 8 bases for V and 4 bases for J, with a gap of 11 bases between the germline ends.

Material: PBMCs, obtained 15 days after the yellow fever booster vaccination. This sequence originates from a young man who received the YFV17D yellow fever vaccine. Recombination joined TRBV7-9 with TRBJ2-2; possibly the D gene is TRBD2, per 7 matching bases. Here the CDR3 is given as CASPGGGTGELFF. DNA sequence: TGTGCCAGCCCGGGGGGCGGCACCGGGGAGCTGTTTTTT.